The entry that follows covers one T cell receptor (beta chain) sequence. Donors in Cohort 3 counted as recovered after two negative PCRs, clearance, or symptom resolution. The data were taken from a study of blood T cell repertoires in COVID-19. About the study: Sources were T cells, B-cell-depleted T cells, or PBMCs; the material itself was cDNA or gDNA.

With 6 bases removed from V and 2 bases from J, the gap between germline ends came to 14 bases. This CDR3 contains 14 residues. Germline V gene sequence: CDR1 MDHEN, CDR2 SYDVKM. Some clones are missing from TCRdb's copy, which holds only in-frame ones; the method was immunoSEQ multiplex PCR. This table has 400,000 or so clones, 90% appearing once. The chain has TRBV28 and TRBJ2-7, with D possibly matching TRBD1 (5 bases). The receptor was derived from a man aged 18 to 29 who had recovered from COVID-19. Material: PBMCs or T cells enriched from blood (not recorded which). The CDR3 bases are TGTGCCAGCAGCCTCAGGGTGAGCCCCTACGAGCAGTACTTC. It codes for CASSLRVSPYEQYF.